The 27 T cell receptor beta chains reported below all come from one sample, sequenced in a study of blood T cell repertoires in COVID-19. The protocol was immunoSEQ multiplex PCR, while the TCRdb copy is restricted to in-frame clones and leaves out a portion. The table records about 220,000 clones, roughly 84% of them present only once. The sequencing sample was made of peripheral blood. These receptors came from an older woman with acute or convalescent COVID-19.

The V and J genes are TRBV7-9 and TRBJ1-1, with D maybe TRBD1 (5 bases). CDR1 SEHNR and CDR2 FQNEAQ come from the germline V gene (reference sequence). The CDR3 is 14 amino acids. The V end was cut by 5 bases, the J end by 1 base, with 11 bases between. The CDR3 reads CASSRPGQNTEAFF. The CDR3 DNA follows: TGTGCCAGCAGCCGCCCTGGACAGAACACTGAAGCTTTCTTT.

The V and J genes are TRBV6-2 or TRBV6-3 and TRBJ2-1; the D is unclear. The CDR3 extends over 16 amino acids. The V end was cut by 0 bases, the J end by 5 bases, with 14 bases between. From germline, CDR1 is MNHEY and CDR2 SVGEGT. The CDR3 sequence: CASSYSRDLSHNEQFF. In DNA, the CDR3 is TGTGCCAGCAGTTACTCGCGAGATTTATCCCACAATGAGCAGTTCTTC.

The CDR3 sequence: CASSESPGQGGYGYTF. The CDR3 bases are TGTGCCAGCAGTGAATCCCCAGGACAGGGCGGCTATGGCTACACCTTC. This chain joins TRBV6-1 and TRBJ1-2, with 8 bases aligning to TRBD1. The CDR3 sequence is 16 residues long. Germline CDR1 and CDR2: MNHNS and SASEGT. J gave up 4 bases and V 2 bases, and 9 bases lay outside the gene matches.

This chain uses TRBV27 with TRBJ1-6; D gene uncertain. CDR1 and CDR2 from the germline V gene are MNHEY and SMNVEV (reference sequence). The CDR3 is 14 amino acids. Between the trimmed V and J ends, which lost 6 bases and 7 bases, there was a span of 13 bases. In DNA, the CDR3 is TGTGCCAGCAGCTTTCGGGGTGGGAATTCACCCCTCCACTTT. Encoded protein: CASSFRGGNSPLHF.

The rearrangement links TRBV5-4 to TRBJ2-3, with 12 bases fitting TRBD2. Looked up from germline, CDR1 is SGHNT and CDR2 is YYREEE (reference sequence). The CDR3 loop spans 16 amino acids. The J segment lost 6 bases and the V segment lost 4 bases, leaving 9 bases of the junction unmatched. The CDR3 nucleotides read TGTGCCAGCAGCGTCAGACTAGCGGGGGCGAAGGATACGCAGTATTTT. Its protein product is CASSVRLAGAKDTQYF.

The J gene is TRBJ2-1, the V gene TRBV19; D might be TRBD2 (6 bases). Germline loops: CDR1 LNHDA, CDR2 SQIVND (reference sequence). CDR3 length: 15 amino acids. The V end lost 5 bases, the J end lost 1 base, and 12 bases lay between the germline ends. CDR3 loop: CASSDRDWSYNEQFF. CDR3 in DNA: TGTGCCAGTAGTGACCGGGACTGGTCCTACAATGAGCAGTTCTTC.

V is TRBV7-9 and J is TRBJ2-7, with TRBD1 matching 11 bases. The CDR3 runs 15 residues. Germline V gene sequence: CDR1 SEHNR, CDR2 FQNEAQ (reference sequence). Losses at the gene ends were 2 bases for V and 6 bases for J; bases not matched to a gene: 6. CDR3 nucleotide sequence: TGTGCCAGCAGCTTATCGGGACAGGGGGTAAGCGAGCAGTACTTC. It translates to CASSLSGQGVSEQYF.

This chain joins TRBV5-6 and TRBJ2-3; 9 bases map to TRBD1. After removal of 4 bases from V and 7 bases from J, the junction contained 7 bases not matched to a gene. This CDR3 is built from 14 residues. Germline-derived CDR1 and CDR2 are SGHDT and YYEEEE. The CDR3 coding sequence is TGTGCCAGCAGCCCCCGGGACAGGGTAAATACGCAGTATTTT. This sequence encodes CASSPRDRVNTQYF.

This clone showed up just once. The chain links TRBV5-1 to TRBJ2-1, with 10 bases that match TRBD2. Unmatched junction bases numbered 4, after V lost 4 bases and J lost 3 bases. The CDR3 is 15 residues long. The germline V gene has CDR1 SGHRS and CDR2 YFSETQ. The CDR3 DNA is TGCGCCAGCAGCGTACTAGCGGGGAACTACAATGAGCAGTTCTTC. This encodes CASSVLAGNYNEQFF.

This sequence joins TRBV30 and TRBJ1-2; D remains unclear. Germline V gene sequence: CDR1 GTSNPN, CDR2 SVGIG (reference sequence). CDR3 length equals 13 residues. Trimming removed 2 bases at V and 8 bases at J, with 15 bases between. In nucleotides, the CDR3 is TGTGCCTGGAGTACTAAAACGGACTGGGGCTACACCTTC. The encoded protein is CAWSTKTDWGYTF.

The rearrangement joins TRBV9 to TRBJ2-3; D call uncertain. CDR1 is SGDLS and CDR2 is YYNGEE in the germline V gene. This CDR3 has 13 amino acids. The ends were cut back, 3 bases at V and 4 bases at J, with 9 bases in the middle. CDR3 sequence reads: CASSALFADTQYF. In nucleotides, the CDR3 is TGTGCCAGCAGCGCCCTCTTTGCAGATACGCAGTATTTT.

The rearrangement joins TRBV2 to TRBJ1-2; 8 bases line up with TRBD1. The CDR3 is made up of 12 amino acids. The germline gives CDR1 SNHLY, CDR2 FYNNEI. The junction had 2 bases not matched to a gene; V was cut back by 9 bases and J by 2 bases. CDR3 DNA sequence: TGTGCCAGTCAGGGGGCGAACTATGGCTACACCTTC. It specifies CASQGANYGYTF.

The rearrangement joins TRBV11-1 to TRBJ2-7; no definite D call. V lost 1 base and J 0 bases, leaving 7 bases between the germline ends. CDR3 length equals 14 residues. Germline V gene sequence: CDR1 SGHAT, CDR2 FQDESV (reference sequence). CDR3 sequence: CASSLEPNSYEQYF. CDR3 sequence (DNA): TGTGCCAGCAGCTTAGAACCTAACTCCTACGAGCAGTACTTC. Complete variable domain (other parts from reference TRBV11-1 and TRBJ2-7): EAEVAQSPRYKITEKSQAVAFWCDPISGHATLYWYRQILGQGPELLVQFQDESVVDDSQLPKDRFSAERLKGVDSTLKIQPAELGDSAMYLCASSLEPNSYEQYFGPGTRLTVT.

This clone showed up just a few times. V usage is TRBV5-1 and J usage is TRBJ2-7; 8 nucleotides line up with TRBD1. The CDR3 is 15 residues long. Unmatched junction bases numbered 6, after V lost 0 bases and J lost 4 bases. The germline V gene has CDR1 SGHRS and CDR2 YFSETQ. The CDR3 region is CASSLVAGGGYEQYF. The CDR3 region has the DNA TGCGCCAGCAGCTTGGTAGCAGGGGGCGGTTACGAGCAGTACTTC.

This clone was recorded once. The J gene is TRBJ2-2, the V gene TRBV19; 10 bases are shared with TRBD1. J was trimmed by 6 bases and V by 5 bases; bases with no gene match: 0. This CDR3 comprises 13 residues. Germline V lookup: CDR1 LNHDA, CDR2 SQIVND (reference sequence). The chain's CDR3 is CASSGTGAGELFF. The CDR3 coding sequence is TGTGCCAGTAGTGGGACAGGGGCCGGGGAGCTGTTTTTT.

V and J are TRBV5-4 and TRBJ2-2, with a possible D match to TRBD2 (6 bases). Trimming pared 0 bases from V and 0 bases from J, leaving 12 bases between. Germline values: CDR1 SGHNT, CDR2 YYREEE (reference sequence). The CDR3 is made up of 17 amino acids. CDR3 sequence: CASSLGGVTSNTGELFF. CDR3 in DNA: TGTGCCAGCAGCTTGGGGGGGGTCACCTCGAACACCGGGGAGCTGTTTTTT.

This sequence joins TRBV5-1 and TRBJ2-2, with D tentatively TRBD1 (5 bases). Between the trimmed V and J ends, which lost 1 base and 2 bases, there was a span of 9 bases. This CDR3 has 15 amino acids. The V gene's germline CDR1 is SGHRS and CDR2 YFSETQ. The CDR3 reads CASSLSGYNTGELFF. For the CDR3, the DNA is TGCGCCAGCAGCTTGTCAGGGTATAACACCGGGGAGCTGTTTTTT.

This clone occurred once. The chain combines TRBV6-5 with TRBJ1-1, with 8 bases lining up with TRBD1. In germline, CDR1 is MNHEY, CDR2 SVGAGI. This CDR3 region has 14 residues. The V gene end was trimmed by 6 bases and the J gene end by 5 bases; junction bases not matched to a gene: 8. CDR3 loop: CASSPGGGITEAFF. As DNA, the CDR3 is TGTGCCAGCAGCCCAGGGGGCGGAATAACTGAAGCTTTCTTT.

The CDR3 sequence is CASSLYSDTDTQYF. In DNA, the CDR3 is TGCGCCAGCAGCTTGTACTCCGACACAGATACGCAGTATTTT. The chain carries TRBV5-1 and TRBJ2-3; D call uncertain. CDR3 length equals 14 residues. Germline CDR1 reads SGHRS; CDR2 reads YFSETQ. Between the trimmed V and J ends, which lost 1 base and 2 bases, there was a span of 8 bases.

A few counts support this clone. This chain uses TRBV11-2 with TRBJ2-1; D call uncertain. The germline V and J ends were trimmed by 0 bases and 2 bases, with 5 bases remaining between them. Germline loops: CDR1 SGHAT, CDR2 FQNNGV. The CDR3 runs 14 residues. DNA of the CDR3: TGTGCCAGCAGCTTAGAACTTACCTACAATGAGCAGTTCTTC. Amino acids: CASSLELTYNEQFF.

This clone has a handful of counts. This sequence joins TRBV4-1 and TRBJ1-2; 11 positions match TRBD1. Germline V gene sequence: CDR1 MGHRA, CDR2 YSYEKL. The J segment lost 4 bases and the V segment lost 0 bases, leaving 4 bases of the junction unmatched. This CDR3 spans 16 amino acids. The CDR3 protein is CASSQDPGQGAYGYTF. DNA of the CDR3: TGCGCCAGCAGCCAAGATCCCGGACAGGGGGCCTATGGCTACACCTTC.

The CDR3 spells CASSHGGTNYGYTF. CDR3 bases: TGTGCCAGCAGCCATGGAGGGACTAACTATGGCTACACCTTC. V gene TRBV3-1 (or the pseudogene TRBV3-2) combines with J gene TRBJ1-2, with D hard to call. The CDR3 has 14 amino acids. Trimming stripped 3 bases from V and 0 bases from J, with 8 bases between. In germline, CDR1 is LGHDT, CDR2 YNNKEL (reference sequence).

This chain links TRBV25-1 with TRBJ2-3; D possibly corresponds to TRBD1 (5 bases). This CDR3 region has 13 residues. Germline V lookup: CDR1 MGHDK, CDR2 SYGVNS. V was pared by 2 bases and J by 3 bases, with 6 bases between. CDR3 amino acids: CASSEKGTDTQYF. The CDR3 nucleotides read TGTGCCAGCAGTGAAAAGGGGACAGATACGCAGTATTTT. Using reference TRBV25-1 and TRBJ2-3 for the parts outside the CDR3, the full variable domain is EADIYQTPRYLVIGTGKKITLECSQTMGHDKMYWYQQDPGMELHLIHYSYGVNSTEKGDLSSESTVSRIRTEHFPLTLESARPSHTSQYLCASSEKGTDTQYFGPGTRLTVL.

CDR3 protein: CASSSLSNSPLHF. The DNA of the CDR3 is TGTGCCAGCAGCTCCCTCAGTAATTCACCCCTCCACTTT. This sequence joins TRBV7-9 and TRBJ1-6; D gene uncertain. The CDR3 length is 13 residues. The germline gives CDR1 SEHNR, CDR2 FQNEAQ (reference sequence). V gave up 4 bases and J gave up 6 bases, with 7 bases separating them.

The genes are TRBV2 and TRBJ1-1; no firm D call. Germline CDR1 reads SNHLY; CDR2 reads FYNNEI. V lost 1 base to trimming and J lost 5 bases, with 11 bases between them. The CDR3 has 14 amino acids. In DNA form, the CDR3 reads TGTGCCAGCAGTGAAGGCAGTCAGTGGACTGAAGCTTTCTTT. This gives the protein CASSEGSQWTEAFF.

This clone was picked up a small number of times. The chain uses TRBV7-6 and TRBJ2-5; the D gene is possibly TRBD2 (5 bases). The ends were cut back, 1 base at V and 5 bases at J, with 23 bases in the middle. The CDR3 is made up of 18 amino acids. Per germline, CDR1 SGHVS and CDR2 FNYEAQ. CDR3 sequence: CASSLEGRSYSEVETQYF. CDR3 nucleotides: TGTGCCAGCAGCTTAGAAGGGCGAAGCTACTCGGAGGTGGAGACCCAGTACTTC.

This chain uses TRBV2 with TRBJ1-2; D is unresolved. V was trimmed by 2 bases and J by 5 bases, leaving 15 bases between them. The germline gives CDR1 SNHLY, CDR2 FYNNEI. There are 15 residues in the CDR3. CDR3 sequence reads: CASSESIPKMYGYTF. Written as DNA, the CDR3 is TGTGCCAGCAGTGAAAGCATACCAAAGATGTATGGCTACACCTTC.